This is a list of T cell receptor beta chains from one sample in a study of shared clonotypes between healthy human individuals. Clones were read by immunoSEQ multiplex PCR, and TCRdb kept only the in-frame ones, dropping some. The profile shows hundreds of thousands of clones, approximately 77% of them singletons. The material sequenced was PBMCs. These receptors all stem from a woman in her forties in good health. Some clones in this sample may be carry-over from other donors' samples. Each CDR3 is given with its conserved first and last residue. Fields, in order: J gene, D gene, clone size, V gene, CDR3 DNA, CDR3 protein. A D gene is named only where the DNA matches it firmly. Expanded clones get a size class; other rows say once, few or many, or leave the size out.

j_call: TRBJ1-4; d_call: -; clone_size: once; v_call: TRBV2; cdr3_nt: TGTGCCAGCAGTGAAGAGTCCGCAACTAATGAAAAACTGTTTTTT; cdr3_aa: CASSEESATNEKLFF
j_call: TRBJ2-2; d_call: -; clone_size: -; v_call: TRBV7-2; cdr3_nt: TGTGCCAGCAGCCTGGACTTAAACACCGGGGAGCTGTTTTTT; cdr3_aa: CASSLDLNTGELFF
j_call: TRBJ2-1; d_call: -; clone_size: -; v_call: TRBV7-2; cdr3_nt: TGTGCCAGCAGCCGGAGATGGGGAGAGCAGTTCTTC; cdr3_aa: CASSRRWGEQFF
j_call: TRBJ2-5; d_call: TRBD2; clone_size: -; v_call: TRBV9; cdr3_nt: TGTGCCAGCAGCCCAGTGACTAGCGGGAGTCGGGAGACCCAGTACTTC; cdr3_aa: CASSPVTSGSRETQYF
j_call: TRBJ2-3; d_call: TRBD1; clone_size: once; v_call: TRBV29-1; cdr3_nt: TGCAGCGTTTTGAGGAGGACAGGGGGCCTATCAGATACGCAGTATTTT; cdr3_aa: CSVLRRTGGLSDTQYF
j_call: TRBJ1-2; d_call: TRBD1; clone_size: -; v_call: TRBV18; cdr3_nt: TGTGCCAGCTCACGGTCAGGGGGCGCGGCCCAAACGTCTAACTATGGCTACACCTTC; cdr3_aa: CASSRSGGAAQTSNYGYTF
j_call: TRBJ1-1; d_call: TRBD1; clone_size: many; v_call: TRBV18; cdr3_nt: TGTGCCAGCTCACCACAGGGGGCAAGCACTGAAGCTTTCTTT; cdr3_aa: CASSPQGASTEAFF
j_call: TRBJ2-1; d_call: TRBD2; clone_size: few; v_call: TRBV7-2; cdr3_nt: TGTGCCAGCAGAACGAGACTAGCGCCTTACAATGAGCAGTTCTTC; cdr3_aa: CASRTRLAPYNEQFF
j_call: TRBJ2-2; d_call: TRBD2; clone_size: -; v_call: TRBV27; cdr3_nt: TGTGCCAGCAGTTCCTGGACTAGCGTGAATCCCACCGGGGAGCTGTTTTTT; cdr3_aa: CASSSWTSVNPTGELFF
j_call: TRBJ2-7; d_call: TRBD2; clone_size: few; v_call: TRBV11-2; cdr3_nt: TGTGCCAGCAGCTTAGGACTAGCGCTATACGAGCAGTACTTC; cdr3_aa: CASSLGLALYEQYF
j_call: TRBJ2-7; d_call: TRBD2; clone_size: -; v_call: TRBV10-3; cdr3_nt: TGTGCCATCAGTGACCCGGGACTAGCGGGTTATTACGAGCAGTACTTC; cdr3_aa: CAISDPGLAGYYEQYF
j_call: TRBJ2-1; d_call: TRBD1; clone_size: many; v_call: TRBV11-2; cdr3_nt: TGTGCCAGCAGCGTGACAGGGGGGATTCGCAATGAGCAGTTCTTC; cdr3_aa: CASSVTGGIRNEQFF
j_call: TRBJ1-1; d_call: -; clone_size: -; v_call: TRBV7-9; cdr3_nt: TGTGCCAGCAGCCTAGAGTGGGGGTTCAACACTGAAGCTTTCTTT; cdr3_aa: CASSLEWGFNTEAFF
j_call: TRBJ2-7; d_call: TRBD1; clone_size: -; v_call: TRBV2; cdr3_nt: TGTGCCAGCGGCCGGGACAGGGGGCTTTACTTC; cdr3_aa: CASGRDRGLYF
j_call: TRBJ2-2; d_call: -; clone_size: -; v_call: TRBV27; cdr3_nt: TGTGCCAGCAGTTTATCGTTCGGGAGCACCGGGGAGCTGTTTTTT; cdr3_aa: CASSLSFGSTGELFF
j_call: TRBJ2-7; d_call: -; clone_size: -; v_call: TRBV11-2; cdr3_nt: TGTGCCAGCAGCTTAGTTGGGTCAGGAGCCTACGAGCAGTACTTC; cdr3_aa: CASSLVGSGAYEQYF
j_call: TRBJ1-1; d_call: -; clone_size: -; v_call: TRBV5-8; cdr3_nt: TGTGCCAGCAGCCAAACTCATGTGTACACTGAAGCTTTCTTT; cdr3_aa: CASSQTHVYTEAFF
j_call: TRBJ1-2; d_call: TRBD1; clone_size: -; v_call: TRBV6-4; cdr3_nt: TGTGCCAGCAGCGTGACAGGGAACTATGGCTACACCTTC; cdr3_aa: CASSVTGNYGYTF
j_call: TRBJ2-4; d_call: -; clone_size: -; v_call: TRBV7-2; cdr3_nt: TGTGCCAGCAGCCTGTCATGGGGAAGGGGAAACATTCAGTACTTC; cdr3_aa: CASSLSWGRGNIQYF